Listed below are T cell receptor beta chains from one sample, sequenced in a study of blood T cell repertoires in COVID-19. The table came from immunoSEQ multiplex PCR; TCRdb's copy has only in-frame clones and leaves some out. The sample holds 150,000 to 170,000 clones, around 84% seen once. Source material: PBMCs or T cells enriched from blood (not recorded which). These receptors were collected from a man between 45 and 60 years old who had recovered from COVID-19. The CDR3 runs from the conserved cysteine through the conserved F or W.

V	J	length	CDR3
TRBV3-1/TRBV3-2	TRBJ1-3	17	CASRLGQSSNTGNTIYF
TRBV18	TRBJ1-3	14	CASSPDTSGNTIYF
TRBV5-4	TRBJ1-1	15	CASSLGGGLNTEAFF
TRBV20-1	TRBJ1-2	11	CSAPGQYGYTF
TRBV13	TRBJ1-4	17	CASRRRGGHLTNEKLFF
TRBV7-2	TRBJ1-1	13	CASSLTGYTEAFF
TRBV9	TRBJ1-3	16	CASSVRSAFSGNTIYF
TRBV11-3	TRBJ1-6	11	CASRGSSPLHF
TRBV7-9	TRBJ1-2	15	CASSDRDRANYGYTF
TRBV2	TRBJ1-1	13	CASSETGGTEAFF
TRBV19	TRBJ1-5	16	CASSPGATGGGQPQHF
TRBV5-4	TRBJ2-3	18	CASSSSGTSGGVLDTQYF
TRBV18	TRBJ2-7	16	CASSLGYRQGSYEQYF
TRBV14	TRBJ2-7	13	CASSQPNSYEQYF
TRBV4-2	TRBJ1-6	15	CASSPLDRGVSPLHF
TRBV4-2	TRBJ2-3	16	CASSQEVAGKMHTQYF
TRBV6-5	TRBJ1-2	15	CASRADRGRLYGYTF
TRBV9	TRBJ1-3	13	CASRSDSGNTIYF
TRBV6-5	TRBJ2-3	13	CASRVSPLDTQYF
TRBV19	TRBJ1-3	16	CASSIPTGQGSGTIYF
TRBV19	TRBJ1-5	13	CASSSHRESAQHF
TRBV18	TRBJ1-5	15	CASSPGPGGGQPQHF
TRBV2	TRBJ1-6	13	CASNGKGGSPLHF
TRBV1	TRBJ1-5	15	CTSSHGQGADQPQHF
TRBV19	TRBJ1-6	14	CASRVRTGASPLHF
TRBV27	TRBJ1-1	14	CASSLNPRNTEAFF
TRBV7-8	TRBJ2-5	19	CASSLERGGWGGGVETQYF
TRBV18	TRBJ2-1	14	CASSRSTGYNEQFF
TRBV7-2	TRBJ2-7	14	CASSWGQVSYEQYF
TRBV3-1/TRBV3-2	TRBJ2-3	16	CASSQTLRRRTDTQYF
TRBV5-1	TRBJ2-1	14	CASSSGTSYNEQFF
TRBV7-2	TRBJ1-3	15	CASSGQGNSGNTIYF
TRBV10-3	TRBJ1-2	16	CAISEMEGATNYGYTF
TRBV12-3/TRBV12-4	TRBJ1-2	10	CASSPRICTF
TRBV2	TRBJ2-3	16	CASRPYRLAGTDTQYF
TRBV18	TRBJ1-4	17	CASSPDRRIATNEKLFF
TRBV3-1/TRBV3-2	TRBJ1-2	12	CASSHSQVGYTF
TRBV25-1	TRBJ2-7	15	CASSPPGTGGFEQYF
TRBV9	TRBJ1-3	13	CASSEQDGNTIYF
TRBV7-2	TRBJ2-1	12	CASRLVKNEQFF
TRBV4-1	TRBJ2-1	15	CASSQDRGGAREQFF
TRBV15	TRBJ2-6	17	CATSTLAGFSGANVLTF
TRBV6-2/TRBV6-3	TRBJ2-5	12	CASSIRTGTQYF
TRBV6-1	TRBJ1-4	18	CASSEAAIQGALFEKLFF
TRBV11-3	TRBJ2-5	13	CASSLDNEGSQYF
TRBV7-3	TRBJ2-6	17	CASSSPKAGAGANVLTF
TRBV5-5	TRBJ1-1	13	CASTLTPNTEAFF
TRBV15	TRBJ1-2	15	CATSRDLGQVGGYTF
TRBV20-1	TRBJ1-1	11	CSAWGDTEAFF
TRBV7-9	TRBJ1-5	14	CASSFPGSNQPQHF
TRBV4-2	TRBJ1-6	17	CASSQDLRDRERSPLHF
TRBV6-5	TRBJ2-5	15	CASAGTGRPQETQYF
TRBV2	TRBJ1-3	14	CASCPGSSGNTIYF